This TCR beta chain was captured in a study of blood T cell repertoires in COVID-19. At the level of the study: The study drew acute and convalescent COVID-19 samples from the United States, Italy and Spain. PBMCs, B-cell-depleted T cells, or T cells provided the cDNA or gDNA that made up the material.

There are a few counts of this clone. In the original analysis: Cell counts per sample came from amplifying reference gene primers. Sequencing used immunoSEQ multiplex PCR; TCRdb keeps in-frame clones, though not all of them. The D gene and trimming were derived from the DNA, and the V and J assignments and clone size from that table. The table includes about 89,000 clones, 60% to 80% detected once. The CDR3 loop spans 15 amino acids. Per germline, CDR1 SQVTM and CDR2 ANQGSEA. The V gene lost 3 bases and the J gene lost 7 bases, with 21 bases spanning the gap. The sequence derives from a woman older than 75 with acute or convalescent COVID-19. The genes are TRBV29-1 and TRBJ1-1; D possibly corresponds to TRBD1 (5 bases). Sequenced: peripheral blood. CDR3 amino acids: CSVDGPTGGENEAFF. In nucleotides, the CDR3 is TGCAGCGTTGATGGTCCTACGGGGGGGGAGAATGAAGCTTTCTTT.